This T cell receptor (beta chain) derives from a study of blood T cell repertoires in COVID-19. In the study overall: The origin of the acute and convalescent COVID-19 samples was the United States, Italy and Spain.

Source study methods: Using reference gene primer amplification, nucleated cell counts were estimated. Sequenced by immunoSEQ multiplex PCR; TCRdb stores in-frame clones only, minus some. V and J calls and clone size follow that table, whereas D and trimming were derived from the DNA. The sample holds fewer than 250,000 clones, 88% seen once. Trimming took 4 bases from V and 4 from J; bases not matched to a gene: 6. CDR1 is KGHSH and CDR2 is LQKENI in the germline V gene. The CDR3 length is 15 residues. The sample taken for sequencing was peripheral blood. The V gene is TRBV18, the J gene TRBJ1-5; 8 bases line up with TRBD1. This TCR was recovered from a man aged 25 to 40 with acute or convalescent COVID-19. The DNA for the CDR3 is TGTGCCAGCTCACTGCGACAGGGGTCTAATCAGCCCCAGCATTTT. This gives the protein CASSLRQGSNQPQHF. Together with reference TRBV18 and TRBJ1-5, the CDR3 gives the full variable domain: NAGVMQNPRHLVRRRGQEARLRCSPMKGHSHVYWYRQLPEEGLKFMVYLQKENIIDESGMPKERFSAEFPKEGPSILRIQQVVRGDSAAYFCASSLRQGSNQPQHFGDGTRLSIL.